The rows below give T cell receptor beta chains drawn from one sample of a study of Graves' ophthalmopathy and Graves' hyperthyroidism. TCRdb independently ran MiXCR on the multiplex PCR reads; one entry per CDR3 protein. The table includes about 220,000 distinct CDR3 sequences, around a fifth detected once. The material sequenced was peripheral blood. All receptors come from a woman between 50 and 59 years old with Graves' ophthalmopathy. Each CDR3 is given with its conserved first and last residue. The D gene is left open where the match is weak. Size values are once, few and many counts, or a class for expanded clones, and some rows have none.

j_gene: TRBJ1-2; v_gene: TRBV11-1; d_gene: TRBD1; abundance: .; CDR3aa: CASSLAPGQGAYGYTF; CDR3nt: TGTGCCAGCAGTTTAGCACCGGGACAGGGGGCCTATGGCTACACCTTC
j_gene: TRBJ2-7; v_gene: TRBV6-2/TRBV6-3; d_gene: TRBD2; abundance: .; CDR3aa: CASSDTSGPYEQYF; CDR3nt: TGTGCCAGCAGTGACACTAGCGGACCCTACGAGCAGTACTTC
j_gene: TRBJ2-5; v_gene: TRBV4-2; d_gene: TRBD2; abundance: few; CDR3aa: CASSQGAGTSGIGTQYF; CDR3nt: TGTGCCAGCAGCCAAGGGGCCGGGACTAGCGGGATCGGGACCCAGTACTTC
j_gene: TRBJ2-7; v_gene: TRBV19; d_gene: .; abundance: many; CDR3aa: CASRSQGATYEQYF; CDR3nt: TGTGCCAGTAGATCCCAGGGCGCGACCTACGAGCAGTACTTC
j_gene: TRBJ2-7; v_gene: TRBV6-2/TRBV6-3; d_gene: .; abundance: .; CDR3aa: CASSEGLLEHEQYF; CDR3nt: TGTGCCAGCAGTGAGGGACTCCTCGAGCACGAGCAGTACTTC
j_gene: TRBJ2-7; v_gene: TRBV7-8; d_gene: TRBD1; abundance: many; CDR3aa: CASSEGTGYSYEQYF; CDR3nt: TGTGCCAGCAGCGAGGGGACAGGGTACTCCTACGAGCAGTACTTC
j_gene: TRBJ2-2; v_gene: TRBV28; d_gene: .; abundance: many; CDR3aa: CASSPRTANTGELFF; CDR3nt: TGTGCCAGCAGCCCAAGGACAGCGAACACCGGGGAGCTGTTTTTT
j_gene: TRBJ2-5; v_gene: TRBV5-1; d_gene: .; abundance: .; CDR3aa: CASSLRLQETQYF; CDR3nt: TGCGCCAGCAGCTTGCGGCTCCAAGAGACCCAGTACTTC
j_gene: TRBJ2-7; v_gene: TRBV20-1; d_gene: .; abundance: few; CDR3aa: CSARDRGGMGYEQYF; CDR3nt: TGCAGTGCTAGAGATAGAGGTGGGATGGGCTACGAGCAGTACTTC
j_gene: TRBJ1-1; v_gene: TRBV24-1; d_gene: .; abundance: .; CDR3aa: CATSVSGGNTEAFF; CDR3nt: TGTGCCACCAGTGTGTCCGGCGGAAACACTGAAGCTTTCTTT
j_gene: TRBJ1-2; v_gene: TRBV12-3/TRBV12-4; d_gene: TRBD1; abundance: many; CDR3aa: CASSLYRDSNYGYTF; CDR3nt: TGTGCCAGCAGTTTATATCGGGACAGTAACTATGGCTACACCTTC
j_gene: TRBJ2-5; v_gene: TRBV5-1; d_gene: TRBD2; abundance: few; CDR3aa: CASSLATSGIETQYF; CDR3nt: TGCGCCAGCAGCTTGGCGACTAGCGGGATTGAGACCCAGTACTTC
j_gene: TRBJ1-2; v_gene: TRBV12-3/TRBV12-4; d_gene: .; abundance: few; CDR3aa: CASGYRGGNYGYTF; CDR3nt: TGTGCCAGCGGTTATAGGGGCGGTAACTATGGCTACACCTTC
j_gene: TRBJ1-1; v_gene: TRBV6-2/TRBV6-3; d_gene: TRBD1; abundance: .; CDR3aa: CASRGQNVEAFF; CDR3nt: TGTGCCAGCCGGGGACAGAACGTTGAAGCTTTCTTT
j_gene: TRBJ2-4; v_gene: TRBV27; d_gene: TRBD2; abundance: few; CDR3aa: CATLPGGRAPFF; CDR3nt: TGTGCCACCCTACCAGGCGGGAGGGCCCCGTTCTTC
j_gene: TRBJ1-2; v_gene: TRBV9; d_gene: TRBD1; abundance: many; CDR3aa: CASSPGTAHDYGYTF; CDR3nt: TGTGCCAGCAGCCCAGGGACAGCCCATGACTATGGCTACACCTTC
j_gene: TRBJ1-5; v_gene: TRBV30; d_gene: .; abundance: .; CDR3aa: CTWSNRHSNQPQHF; CDR3nt: TGTACCTGGAGTAATAGGCATAGCAATCAGCCCCAGCATTTT
j_gene: TRBJ1-1; v_gene: TRBV28; d_gene: .; abundance: .; CDR3aa: CASSLTQTYAEAFF; CDR3nt: TGTGCCAGCAGTTTGACCCAGACCTACGCTGAAGCTTTCTTT
j_gene: TRBJ1-1; v_gene: TRBV6-4; d_gene: TRBD1; abundance: many; CDR3aa: CASRHNDRGPMSNTEAFF; CDR3nt: TGTGCCAGCAGGCATAACGACAGGGGGCCAATGTCGAACACTGAAGCTTTCTTT
j_gene: TRBJ2-5; v_gene: TRBV2; d_gene: .; abundance: many; CDR3aa: CASSGVSPDQYF; CDR3nt: TGTGCCAGCAGTGGGGTGAGCCCGGACCAGTACTTC
j_gene: TRBJ2-2; v_gene: TRBV5-1; d_gene: TRBD2; abundance: many; CDR3aa: CASVFASGNGELFF; CDR3nt: TGCGCCAGCGTCTTTGCTAGCGGGAACGGGGAGCTGTTTTTT
j_gene: TRBJ2-5; v_gene: TRBV20-1; d_gene: .; abundance: .; CDR3aa: CSAIQQGGGTQYF; CDR3nt: TGCAGTGCTATCCAACAGGGTGGAGGGACCCAGTACTTC